The clone carrying this T cell receptor beta chain was counted a few times. Antigen: not known. TCRdb ran MiXCR on the 5' RACE reads and lists one entry per CDR3 protein. This table has some 31,000 distinct CDR3 sequences, 10% to 15% appearing once. The data stem from a study of T-cell memory formation after mild COVID-19. General study findings and limits: Nothing showed for sure that second-wave clones peaking on day 37 were SARS-CoV-2 specific. Certain responding clones were present in pre-infection memory, suggesting participation of cross-reactive memory. Clones shrinking from day 15 to 85 showed even CD4/CD8 mixes; later expanders tilted CD4+.

V lost 5 bases to trimming and J lost 4 bases; unmatched junction nucleotides: 7. The CDR3 consists of 14 residues. Sequenced sample: PBMCs or a T cell subset sorted from them (not recorded which). V is TRBV12-3 or TRBV12-4 and J is TRBJ2-5; 7 nucleotides align to TRBD1. This receptor was obtained from an adult woman who had mild COVID-19 (a few samples of this study predate the infection). Cell type and time point are not known. The CDR3 region is CASSLSDRVETQYF. CDR3 DNA sequence: TGTGCCAGCAGTCTGAGCGACAGGGTAGAGACCCAGTACTTC.